Here is one T cell receptor (beta chain) with its context. The data stem from a study of blood T cell repertoires in COVID-19. TCRdb keeps only in-frame clones here, not all; method: immunoSEQ multiplex PCR. The sample records approximately 160,000 clones, approximately 73% being singletons. The CDR3 loop spans 12 amino acids. V lost 6 bases and J lost 6, with 11 bases in between. The receptor comes from an elderly woman with acute or convalescent COVID-19. The sample consisted of peripheral blood. The gene calls are TRBV12-3 or TRBV12-4 and TRBJ1-1, with D possibly TRBD1 on 5 matching bases. The chain's CDR3 is CASSSQGSEAFF. CDR3 DNA: TGTGCCAGCAGCTCTCAGGGATCTGAAGCTTTCTTT.